The following is a TCR beta chain sequence with its context. Its antigen is not known. This specimen comes from a study of T cell repertoires in cytomegalovirus infection. Study summary: As its CMV epitopes, the study selected recently identified HLA-C-restricted and well-studied HLA-B-restricted targets. Public TCR beta signatures were indicative of both CMV infection and a matching HLA type.

The V end was cut by 6 bases, the J end by 6 bases, with 18 bases between. The CDR3 is 15 amino acids. The V gene's germline CDR1 is MDHEN and CDR2 SYDVKM. Whole-study results and caveats: HLA-C-restricted, CMV-specific TCR beta clonotypes were dominant ex vivo.

One entry per CDR3 protein results from TCRdb running MiXCR on the reads. The sample yields 570,000 or so distinct CDR3 sequences, around 40% seen once. This sample comprised cultured PBMCs, obtained from culture after CMV antigen stimulation. The receptor was isolated from a human donor in good health (CMV status not recorded). Some clones in this sample may be carry-over from other donors' samples. The rearrangement links TRBV28 to TRBJ1-5; D not certain. This CDR3 is CASSKTGRPGQPQHF. In nucleotides, the CDR3 is TGTGCCAGCAGCAAGACGGGCAGGCCCGGTCAGCCCCAGCATTTT.